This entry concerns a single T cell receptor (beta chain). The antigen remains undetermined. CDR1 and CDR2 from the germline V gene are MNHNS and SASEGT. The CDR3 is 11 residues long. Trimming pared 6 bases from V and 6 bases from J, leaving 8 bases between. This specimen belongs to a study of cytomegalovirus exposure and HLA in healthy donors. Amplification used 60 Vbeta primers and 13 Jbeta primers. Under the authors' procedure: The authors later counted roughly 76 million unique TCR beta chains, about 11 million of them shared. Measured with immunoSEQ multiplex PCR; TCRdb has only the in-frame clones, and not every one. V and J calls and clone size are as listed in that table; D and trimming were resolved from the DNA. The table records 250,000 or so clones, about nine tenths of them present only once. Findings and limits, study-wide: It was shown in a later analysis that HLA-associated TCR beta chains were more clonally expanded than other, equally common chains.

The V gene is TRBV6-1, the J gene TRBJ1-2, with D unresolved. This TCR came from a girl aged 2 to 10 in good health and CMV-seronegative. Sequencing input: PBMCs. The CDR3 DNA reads TGTGCCAGCAGCGAAAAGCATGGCTACACCTTC. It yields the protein CASSEKHGYTF.